Listed here are 24 T cell receptor beta chains from one sample, sequenced in a study of technical replicates of blood from a handful of donors. The protocol was immunoSEQ multiplex PCR, while the TCRdb copy is restricted to in-frame clones and leaves out a portion. The sample gives roughly 59,000 clones, approximately 83% of which show up once; about 5% is in the top ten. Sequencing was done on a sample of PBMCs. The receptors derive from a human donor in good health. Some clones in this sample may be carry-over from other donors' samples.

V gene TRBV5-4 combines with J gene TRBJ1-6; TRBD1 is a possible D gene (6 bases). Germline lookup yields CDR1 SGHNT and CDR2 YYREEE (reference sequence). V lost 4 bases to trimming and J lost 7 bases, with 15 bases between them. CDR3 length: 15 amino acids. The CDR3 spells CASSPVGAKNSPLHF. The DNA of the CDR3 is TGTGCCAGCAGCCCGGTGGGGGCAAAGAATTCACCCCTCCACTTT.

The rearrangement links TRBV27 to TRBJ2-7; 7 bases fit TRBD1. CDR3 length: 14 amino acids. CDR1 MNHEY and CDR2 SMNVEV come from the germline V gene (reference sequence). V lost 2 bases, J lost 5 bases, and 6 bases stayed unmatched. CDR3 sequence reads: CASSLDRVGHEQYF. CDR3 sequence (DNA): TGTGCCAGCAGTTTAGACAGGGTGGGCCACGAGCAGTACTTC.

This sequence joins TRBV6-1 and TRBJ2-5; the match to TRBD2 covers 10 bases. J gave up 2 bases and V 4 bases, and 10 bases lay outside the gene matches. This CDR3 contains 17 residues. Germline V gives CDR1 MNHNS, CDR2 SASEGT. CDR3 nucleotide sequence: TGTGCCAGCAGTGCAAGCGAATCTAGCGGGGGACAAGAGACCCAGTACTTC. Its translation is CASSASESSGGQETQYF.

This chain joins TRBV13 and TRBJ2-2; no definite D call. Trimming pared 4 bases from V and 4 bases from J, leaving 13 bases between. Germline loops: CDR1 PRHDT, CDR2 FYEKMQ (reference sequence). The CDR3 runs 15 residues. The CDR3 spells CASSSYPAGTGELFF. Written as DNA, the CDR3 is TGTGCCAGCAGCTCCTATCCCGCAGGCACCGGGGAGCTGTTTTTT.

The J gene is TRBJ1-1, the V gene TRBV19, with 7 bases fitting TRBD1. The V and J ends lost 5 bases and 3 bases, in that order; junction bases with no gene match: 9. The CDR3 runs 15 residues. Germline lookup yields CDR1 LNHDA and CDR2 SQIVND (reference sequence). CDR3 coding DNA: TGTGCCAGTAGTCCTCGGGACAGACAATACACTGAAGCTTTCTTT. Amino acids: CASSPRDRQYTEAFF. Using reference TRBV19 and TRBJ1-1 for the parts outside the CDR3, the full variable domain is DGGITQSPKYLFRKEGQNVTLSCEQNLNHDAMYWYRQDPGQGLRLIYYSQIVNDFQKGDIAEGYSVSREKKESFPLTVTSAQKNPTAFYLCASSPRDRQYTEAFFGQGTRLTVV.

The J gene is TRBJ2-1, the V gene TRBV27, with TRBD2 matching 13 bases. V trimming: 6 bases; J trimming: 0 bases; junction bases outside the gene matches: 5. The CDR3 sequence is 17 residues long. CDR1 is MNHEY and CDR2 is SMNVEV in the germline V gene (reference sequence). The chain's CDR3 is CASRGRTSGSSYNEQFF. For the CDR3, the DNA is TGTGCCAGCAGAGGCCGGACTAGCGGGAGCTCCTACAATGAGCAGTTCTTC.

The rearrangement links TRBV19 to TRBJ1-1, with D possibly matching TRBD1 (5 bases). Between the trimmed V and J ends, which lost 6 bases and 5 bases, there was a span of 25 bases. This CDR3 has 17 residues. The germline V gene encodes CDR1 LNHDA and CDR2 SQIVND (reference sequence). For the CDR3, the DNA is TGTGCCAGTAGGGATGCCGCAAGCGGACGGGGGGGGACTGAAGCTTTCTTT. Its translation is CASRDAASGRGGTEAFF.

The DNA for the CDR3 is TGTGCCAGTGGTTTCGGGGGTCCGACAAACGAGCAGTACTTC. Its translation is CASGFGGPTNEQYF. The chain combines TRBV19 with TRBJ2-7, with a weak D call TRBD2 (6 bases). Germline-derived CDR1 and CDR2 are LNHDA and SQIVND (reference sequence). Trimming pared 8 bases from V and 5 bases from J, leaving 19 bases between. The CDR3 is 14 amino acids.

V gene TRBV7-3 combines with J gene TRBJ2-5; 11 bases are a match to TRBD1. Germline V CDR1 and CDR2: SGHTA, FQGTGA. CDR3 size: 15 residues. The J segment lost 4 bases and the V segment lost 2 bases, leaving 3 bases of the junction unmatched. The CDR3 sequence is CASSLGQGAGETQYF. The DNA for the CDR3 is TGTGCCAGCAGCTTAGGACAGGGGGCTGGAGAGACCCAGTACTTC.

The CDR3 coding sequence is TGTGCCAGCAGCGTAGGGACTAGATCTTCCTACGAGCAGTACTTC. It encodes CASSVGTRSSYEQYF. The V call is TRBV7-6, the J call TRBJ2-7, with 8 bases aligning to TRBD2. Trimming cost V 5 bases and J 1 base; bases outside gene matches: 7. Germline assignment: CDR1 SGHVS and CDR2 FNYEAQ. The CDR3 covers 15 residues.

J is TRBJ2-7 and V is TRBV7-8; 8 bases agree with TRBD1. The CDR3 totals 14 residues. Germline V gene sequence: CDR1 SGHVS, CDR2 FQNEAQ. Trimming took 5 bases from V and 2 from J; bases not matched to a gene: 5. Written as DNA, the CDR3 is TGTGCCAGCAGCCACACGGACAGGGCCTACGAGCAGTACTTC. Translation gives CASSHTDRAYEQYF.

The gene calls are TRBV5-6 and TRBJ1-2, with 7 bases aligning to TRBD1. Per germline, CDR1 SGHDT and CDR2 YYEEEE. The CDR3 contains 14 residues. V shed 0 bases and J 5 bases; nucleotides not matched to a gene: 4. The CDR3 reads CASSLVQGEYGYTF. The DNA for the CDR3 is TGTGCCAGCAGCTTGGTGCAGGGGGAATATGGCTACACCTTC.

This chain connects TRBV6-5 to TRBJ2-1; 9 bases align to TRBD2. This CDR3 contains 16 residues. After removal of 2 bases from V and 4 bases from J, the junction contained 6 bases not matched to a gene. The V gene's germline CDR1 is MNHEY and CDR2 SVGAGI. The CDR3 protein is CASSYRPSGVYNEQFF. The CDR3 region has the DNA TGTGCCAGCAGTTACCGTCCTAGCGGGGTGTACAATGAGCAGTTCTTC.

The rearrangement joins TRBV18 to TRBJ2-5; 7 bases line up with TRBD1. The CDR3 consists of 15 residues. CDR1 and CDR2 (germline): KGHSH, LQKENI. J lost 4 bases, V lost 3 bases, and 8 bases had no gene match. CDR3 in DNA: TGTGCCAGCTCACCCACGACAGGGACGGGAGAGACCCAGTACTTC. It is translated as CASSPTTGTGETQYF. Together with reference TRBV18 and TRBJ2-5, the CDR3 gives the full variable domain: NAGVMQNPRHLVRRRGQEARLRCSPMKGHSHVYWYRQLPEEGLKFMVYLQKENIIDESGMPKERFSAEFPKEGPSILRIQQVVRGDSAAYFCASSPTTGTGETQYFGPGTRLLVL.

This clone appeared a few times. One end of the junction fails to match germline, which may point to a read error. The genes are TRBV7-9 and TRBJ1-1; D is ambiguous. This CDR3 comprises 16 residues. In germline, CDR1 is SEHNR, CDR2 FQNEAQ (reference sequence). CDR3 in amino acids: CASSLVPPSLWALSIF. The CDR3 nucleotides read TGTGCCAGCAGCTTAGTGCCTCCCTCGTTGTGGGCCCTGTCGATCTTT.

In this sample, this clone turned up once. The chain has TRBV7-2 and TRBJ1-6; the D is unclear. The ends were cut back, 2 bases at V and 8 bases at J, with 10 bases in the middle. The CDR3 has 14 amino acids. Germline V CDR1 and CDR2: SGHTA, FQGNSA. The DNA of the CDR3 is TGTGCCAGCAGCTTAATCGGTGAATATTCACCCCTCCACTTT. Translation gives CASSLIGEYSPLHF. Variable domain in full (rest from reference TRBV7-2 and TRBJ1-6): GAGVSQSPSNKVTEKGKDVELRCDPISGHTALYWYRQSLGQGLEFLIYFQGNSAPDKSGLPSDRFSAERTGGSVSTLTIQRTQQEDSAVYLCASSLIGEYSPLHFGNGTRLTVT.

This clone was seen only once. V usage is TRBV9 and J usage is TRBJ2-1, with D unresolved. V dropped 2 bases and J dropped 0 bases, with 6 bases sitting between them. The CDR3 runs to 14 residues. The germline V gene encodes CDR1 SGDLS and CDR2 YYNGEE. Here the CDR3 DNA reads TGTGCCAGCAGCGTGGTTAGCTCCTACAATGAGCAGTTCTTC. It translates to CASSVVSSYNEQFF.

The sample holds many counts of this clone. No DNA is shown, since the ends of the CDR3 on it are uncertain; the CDR3 is the one TCRdb lists. J is TRBJ1-2 and V is TRBV2; the table's D call TRBD1 went unverified against the DNA. Both ends counted, the CDR3 spans 13 residues. The V gene's germline CDR1 is SNHLY and CDR2 FYNNEI. The CDR3 reads CASILDRDYGYTF.

This clone appeared once. The rearrangement uses TRBV4-1 and TRBJ1-5, with a tentative D call TRBD1 (6 bases). Germline V lookup: CDR1 MGHRA, CDR2 YSYEKL. This CDR3 has 14 amino acids. V lost 4 bases and J lost 4, with 11 bases in between. For the CDR3, the DNA is TGCGCCAGCAGCCCAGAAGGGGGTAATCAGCCCCAGCATTTT. Protein: CASSPEGGNQPQHF.

The CDR3 spells CASSPGQEDYGYTF. The CDR3, as DNA: TGTGCCAGCTCACCAGGACAGGAGGACTATGGCTACACCTTC. The gene calls are TRBV18 and TRBJ1-2, with 7 bases aligning to TRBD1. Trimming removed 2 bases from V and 3 bases from J; junction bases left unmatched: 3. This CDR3 is 14 amino acids long. CDR1 KGHSH and CDR2 LQKENI come from the germline V gene.

The CDR3 nucleotides are TGTGCCAGCAGCTTATCCTTGATTAGGGGTAGCGGGGTGTACAATGAGCAGTTCTTC. It codes for CASSLSLIRGSGVYNEQFF. V and J are TRBV7-9 and TRBJ2-1; 8 positions match TRBD2. The CDR3 runs 19 residues. Germline CDR1 SEHNR, CDR2 FQNEAQ (reference sequence). Trimming at V came to 2 bases and at J to 4 bases, leaving 16 bases not matched to a gene.

This clone was recorded once. This chain uses TRBV11-3 with TRBJ2-5; the match to TRBD2 covers 8 bases. V was pared by 1 base and J by 2 bases, with 12 bases of the junction left unmatched. CDR3 size: 18 residues. Per the germline V gene, CDR1 is SGHNT and CDR2 is YENEEA. The CDR3 DNA sequence: TGTGCCAGCAGCTTAGGGATCGGCAGCGGGAGTGGACAAGAGACCCAGTACTTC. It specifies CASSLGIGSGSGQETQYF.

V is TRBV9 and J is TRBJ1-4; no clear D gene. The CDR3 contains 14 residues. The V end was cut by 3 bases, the J end by 8 bases, with 14 bases between. Germline loops: CDR1 SGDLS, CDR2 YYNGEE. This CDR3 is CASSGAGRGEKLFF. CDR3 in DNA: TGTGCCAGCAGCGGTGCAGGCCGAGGGGAAAAACTGTTTTTT.

The V gene is TRBV6-1, the J gene TRBJ1-6; no reliable D call. Looked up from germline, CDR1 is MNHNS and CDR2 is SASEGT. V lost 5 bases and J 9 bases, leaving 17 bases between the germline ends. The CDR3 totals 15 residues. In nucleotides, the CDR3 is TGTGCCAGCAGTTTAACGGCCGGGTACGGTTCACCCCTCCACTTT. Protein sequence: CASSLTAGYGSPLHF.